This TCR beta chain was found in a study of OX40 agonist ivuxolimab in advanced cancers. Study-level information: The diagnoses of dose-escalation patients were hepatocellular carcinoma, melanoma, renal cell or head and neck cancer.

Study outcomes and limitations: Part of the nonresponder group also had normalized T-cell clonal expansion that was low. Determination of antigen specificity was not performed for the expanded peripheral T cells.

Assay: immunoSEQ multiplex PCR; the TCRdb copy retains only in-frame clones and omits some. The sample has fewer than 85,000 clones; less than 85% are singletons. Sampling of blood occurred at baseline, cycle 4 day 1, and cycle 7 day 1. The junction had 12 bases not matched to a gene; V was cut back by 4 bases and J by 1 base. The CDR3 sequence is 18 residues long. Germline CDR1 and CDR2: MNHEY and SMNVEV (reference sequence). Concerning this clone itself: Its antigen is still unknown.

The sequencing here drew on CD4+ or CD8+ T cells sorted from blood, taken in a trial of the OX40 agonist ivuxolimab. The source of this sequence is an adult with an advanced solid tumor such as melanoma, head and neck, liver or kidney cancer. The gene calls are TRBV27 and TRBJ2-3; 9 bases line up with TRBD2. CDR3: CASSWGGTSFFGTDTQYF. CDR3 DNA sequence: TGTGCCAGCAGTTGGGGTGGGACTAGCTTTTTCGGCACAGATACGCAGTATTTT.